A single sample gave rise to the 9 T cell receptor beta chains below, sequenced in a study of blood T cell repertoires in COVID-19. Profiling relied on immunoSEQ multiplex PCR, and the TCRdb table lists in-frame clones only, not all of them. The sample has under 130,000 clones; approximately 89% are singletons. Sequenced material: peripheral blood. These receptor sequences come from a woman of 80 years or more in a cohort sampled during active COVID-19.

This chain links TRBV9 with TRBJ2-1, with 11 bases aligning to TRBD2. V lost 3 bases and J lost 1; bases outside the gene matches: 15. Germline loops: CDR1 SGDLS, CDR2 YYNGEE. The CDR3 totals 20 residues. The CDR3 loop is CASSATLAGAEIYSYNEQFF. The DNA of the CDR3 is TGTGCCAGCAGCGCGACACTAGCGGGGGCCGAAATTTATTCCTACAATGAGCAGTTCTTC.

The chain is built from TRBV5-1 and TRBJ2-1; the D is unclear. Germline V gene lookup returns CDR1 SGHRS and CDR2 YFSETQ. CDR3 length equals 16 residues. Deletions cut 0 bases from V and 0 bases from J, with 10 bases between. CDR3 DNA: TGCGCCAGCAGCTTGGGATCAGGAAGCTCCTACAATGAGCAGTTCTTC. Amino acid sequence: CASSLGSGSSYNEQFF.

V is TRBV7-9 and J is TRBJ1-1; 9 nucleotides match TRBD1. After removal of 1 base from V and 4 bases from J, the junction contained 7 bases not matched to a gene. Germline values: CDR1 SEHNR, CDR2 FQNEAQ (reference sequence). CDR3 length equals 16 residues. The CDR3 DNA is TGTGCCAGCAGCTTAGGGACAGGGGCGTCGGTCACTGAAGCTTTCTTT. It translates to CASSLGTGASVTEAFF.

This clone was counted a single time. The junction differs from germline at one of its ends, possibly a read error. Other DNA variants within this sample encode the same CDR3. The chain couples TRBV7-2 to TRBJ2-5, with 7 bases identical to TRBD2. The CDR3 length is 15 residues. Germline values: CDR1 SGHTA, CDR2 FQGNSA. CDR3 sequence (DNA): TGCGCCAGCAGCCCTATCGGGACTACCCAAGAGACCCAGTACTTC. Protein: CASSPIGTTQETQYF. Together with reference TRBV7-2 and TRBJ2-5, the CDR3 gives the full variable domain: GAGVSQSPSNKVTEKGKDVELRCDPISGHTALYWYRQSLGQGLEFLIYFQGNSAPDKSGLPSDRFSAERTGGSVSTLTIQRTQQEDSAVYLCASSPIGTTQETQYFGPGTRLLVL.

CDR3 in DNA: TGTGCCAGCAGCTCTCGGGATGGAAGCTCCTACAATGAGCAGTTCTTC. This gives the protein CASSSRDGSSYNEQFF. V gene TRBV5-6 combines with J gene TRBJ2-1, with TRBD2 as a possible D gene (5 bases). Germline lookup yields CDR1 SGHDT and CDR2 YYEEEE. With 3 bases removed from V and 0 bases from J, the gap between germline ends came to 13 bases. This CDR3 has 16 residues.

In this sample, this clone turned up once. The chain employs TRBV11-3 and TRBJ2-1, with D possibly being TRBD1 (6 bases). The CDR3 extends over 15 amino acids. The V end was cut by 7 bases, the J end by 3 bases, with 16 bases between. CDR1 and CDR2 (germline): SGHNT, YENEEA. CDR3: CASTPGRGHYNEQFF. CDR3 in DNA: TGTGCCAGCACCCCTGGAAGGGGACACTACAATGAGCAGTTCTTC.

CDR3 loop: CASSSMGANEQFF. DNA of the CDR3: TGTGCCAGCAGCTCCATGGGAGCAAATGAGCAGTTCTTC. The chain has TRBV7-3 and TRBJ2-1; D might be TRBD2 (5 bases). The CDR3 consists of 13 residues. V was clipped by 4 bases and J by 7 bases, with 11 bases between them. Germline lookup yields CDR1 SGHTA and CDR2 FQGTGA.

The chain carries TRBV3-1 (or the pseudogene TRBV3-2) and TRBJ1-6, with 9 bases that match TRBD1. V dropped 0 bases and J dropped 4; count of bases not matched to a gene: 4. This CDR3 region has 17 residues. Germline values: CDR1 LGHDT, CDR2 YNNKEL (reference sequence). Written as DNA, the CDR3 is TGTGCCAGCAGCCAAGAAACAGGGGGCCGTTATAATTCACCCCTCCACTTT. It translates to CASSQETGGRYNSPLHF.

This chain's CDR3 is CASSQINRGYNEQFF. The CDR3, as DNA: TGTGCCAGCAGCCAAATCAACAGGGGCTACAATGAGCAGTTCTTC. V gene TRBV14 combines with J gene TRBJ2-1, with 7 bases matching TRBD1. After removal of 2 bases from V and 3 bases from J, the junction contained 4 bases not matched to a gene. This CDR3 has 15 amino acids. Germline assignment: CDR1 SGHDN and CDR2 FVKESK.